The 32 T cell receptor beta chains below were found in one sample sequenced in a study of shared clonotypes between healthy human individuals. Sequenced by immunoSEQ multiplex PCR; TCRdb stores in-frame clones only, minus some. This table has 900,000 to 1,200,000 clones, roughly 74% appearing once. Sequenced: memory CD4+ T cells from PBMCs. Subset indicated: CD45RA-negative fraction. The receptors here all came from a man aged 18 to 30 in good health. Some clones in this sample may be carry-over from other donors' samples.

J is TRBJ2-7 and V is TRBV6-1, with D hard to call. Trimming cost V 6 bases and J 3 bases, with 9 bases left between them. Germline values: CDR1 MNHNS, CDR2 SASEGT. The CDR3 consists of 12 residues. The CDR3 bases are TGTGCCAGCAGGACCCGTCTCTACGAGCAGTACTTC. It is translated as CASRTRLYEQYF.

The V call is TRBV10-3, the J call TRBJ1-5; unclear D gene. V lost 10 bases and J 5 bases, leaving 3 bases between the germline ends. CDR1 is ENHRY, CDR2 SYGVKD, per germline. The CDR3 length is 9 residues. The CDR3 protein is CATYQPQHF. CDR3 bases: TGTGCCACGTATCAGCCCCAGCATTTT.

CDR3 nucleotide sequence: TGTGCCAGCTCAGTAACAGGGGAAGAGACCCAGTACTTC. Residues: CASSVTGEETQYF. V is TRBV18 and J is TRBJ2-5, with TRBD1 matching 7 bases. CDR1 KGHSH and CDR2 LQKENI come from the germline V gene. V dropped 5 bases and J dropped 3; count of bases not matched to a gene: 3. The CDR3 sequence is 13 residues long.

The chain couples TRBV19 to TRBJ1-2; D gene unclear. The V end lost 4 bases, the J end lost 4 bases, and 16 bases lay between the germline ends. Germline V gene data show CDR1 as LNHDA and CDR2 as SQIVND (reference sequence). The CDR3 has 15 amino acids. The CDR3 DNA follows: TGTGCCAGTAGTACGCAGACGGACGGACTCTATGGCTACACCTTC. This translates into CASSTQTDGLYGYTF.

This clone was observed many times. The chain employs TRBV10-3 and TRBJ1-3; no reliable D call. Germline V lookup: CDR1 ENHRY, CDR2 SYGVKD. This CDR3 spans 15 amino acids. V lost 10 bases, J lost 0 bases, and 16 bases lay in between. The CDR3 nucleotides read TGTGCCACCACACTCCAGGTGATCTCTGGAAACACCATATATTTT. This sequence encodes CATTLQVISGNTIYF.

This chain uses TRBV15 with TRBJ2-7; D call uncertain. The CDR3 runs 14 residues. Per the germline V gene, CDR1 is LNHNV and CDR2 is YYDKDF (reference sequence). The V end was cut by 0 bases, the J end by 3 bases, with 9 bases between. CDR3: CATSRDFEYYEQYF. DNA for the CDR3: TGTGCCACCAGCAGAGATTTCGAGTACTACGAGCAGTACTTC.

The chain links TRBV7-9 to TRBJ2-7; TRBD1 matches 9 bases. The germline CDR1 and CDR2 sequences are SEHNR and FQNEAQ (reference sequence). CDR3 length: 16 residues. J was trimmed by 2 bases and V by 5 bases; bases with no gene match: 10. Here the CDR3 reads CASSQAGQGPAYEQYF. CDR3 in DNA: TGTGCCAGCAGCCAGGCCGGACAGGGGCCAGCCTACGAGCAGTACTTC.

This CDR3 is CASSLETGSEAFF. CDR3 in DNA: TGTGCCAGCTCCCTCGAGACAGGGTCTGAAGCTTTCTTT. The chain employs TRBV18 and TRBJ1-1; 7 bases agree with TRBD1. There are 13 residues in the CDR3. Unmatched junction bases numbered 7, after V lost 6 bases and J lost 6 bases. In germline, CDR1 is KGHSH, CDR2 LQKENI.

The V gene is TRBV7-8, the J gene TRBJ1-1; D is ambiguous. The CDR3 is 13 amino acids. V was trimmed by 4 bases and J by 4 bases, leaving 10 bases between them. Looked up from germline, CDR1 is SGHVS and CDR2 is FQNEAQ. CDR3 DNA: TGTGCCAGCAGCTCTACCATATCCACTGAAGCTTTCTTT. It specifies CASSSTISTEAFF.

Concerning this clone: This could be a read error, since a much larger clone is one nucleotide away. The chain employs TRBV7-3 and TRBJ1-5, with D unresolved. This CDR3 contains 13 residues. Trimming removed 3 bases at V and 1 base at J, with 4 bases between. From germline, CDR1 is SGHTA and CDR2 FQGTGA. The CDR3 DNA sequence: TGTGCCAGCAGCTTTGGAAGCAATCAGCCCCAGCATTTT. Its translation is CASSFGSNQPQHF. The variable domain in full, with the rest retrieved from reference TRBV7-3 and TRBJ1-5, is GAGVSQTPSNKVTEKGKYVELRCDPISGHTALYWYRQSLGQGPEFLIYFQGTGAADDSGLPNDRFFAVRPEGSVSTLKIQRTERGDSAVYLCASSFGSNQPQHFGDGTRLSIL.

The V call is TRBV19, the J call TRBJ1-5; D unresolved. Looked up from germline, CDR1 is LNHDA and CDR2 is SQIVND (reference sequence). Trimming cost V 7 bases and J 7 bases, with 11 bases left between them. The CDR3 has 12 residues. The chain's CDR3 is CASTKVEQPQHF. In DNA form, the CDR3 reads TGTGCCAGTACTAAGGTGGAGCAGCCCCAGCATTTT.

V gene TRBV11-2 combines with J gene TRBJ2-2; maybe TRBD2 (5 bases). Germline assignment: CDR1 SGHAT and CDR2 FQNNGV. V was clipped by 3 bases and J by 6 bases, with 8 bases between them. The CDR3 runs 13 residues. CDR3 sequence: CASSFSEAGELFF. The CDR3 region has the DNA TGTGCCAGCAGCTTCTCGGAGGCCGGGGAGCTGTTTTTT.

The rearrangement joins TRBV18 to TRBJ1-2; D is perhaps TRBD1 (5 bases). The CDR3 runs 13 residues. In germline, CDR1 is KGHSH, CDR2 LQKENI. V lost 6 bases, J lost 4 bases, and 12 bases lay in between. The CDR3 loop reads CASSPQDTYGYTF. CDR3 DNA sequence: TGTGCCAGCTCCCCGCAGGACACCTATGGCTACACCTTC.

The V and J genes are TRBV28 and TRBJ2-7, with D possibly being TRBD1 (5 bases). This CDR3 contains 13 residues. Germline CDR1 and CDR2: MDHEN and SYDVKM. V was trimmed by 6 bases and J by 0 bases, leaving 9 bases between them. In nucleotides, the CDR3 is TGTGCCAGCAGCGGACACCCCTCCTACGAGCAGTACTTC. It codes for CASSGHPSYEQYF.

The CDR3 coding sequence is TGTGCCAGCAGCCGCTGGACAGGAGGAGAGACCCAGTACTTC. Amino acids: CASSRWTGGETQYF. This chain connects TRBV5-4 to TRBJ2-5, with 7 bases identical to TRBD1. This CDR3 region has 14 residues. Per germline, CDR1 SGHNT and CDR2 YYREEE (reference sequence). Unmatched junction bases numbered 7, after V lost 4 bases and J lost 4 bases.

This chain uses TRBV18 with TRBJ1-1; D is uncertain. CDR3 length equals 16 residues. Germline V gives CDR1 KGHSH, CDR2 LQKENI. Trimming left V 0 bases short and J 1 base short, with 12 bases between. CDR3 sequence (DNA): TGTGCCAGCTCACCACCAACTCCCGGATCGAACACTGAAGCTTTCTTT. Translating it yields CASSPPTPGSNTEAFF. The whole variable domain, remainder taken from reference TRBV18 and TRBJ1-1, is NAGVMQNPRHLVRRRGQEARLRCSPMKGHSHVYWYRQLPEEGLKFMVYLQKENIIDESGMPKERFSAEFPKEGPSILRIQQVVRGDSAAYFCASSPPTPGSNTEAFFGQGTRLTVV.

The J gene is TRBJ1-3, the V gene TRBV18; D is uncertain. This CDR3 spans 15 amino acids. The V gene lost 2 bases and the J gene lost 3 bases, with 11 bases spanning the gap. Germline-derived CDR1 and CDR2 are KGHSH and LQKENI. This chain's CDR3 is CASSPVGRDGNTIYF. The CDR3 DNA reads TGTGCCAGCTCACCAGTTGGCAGAGATGGAAACACCATATATTTT.

V and J are TRBV5-1 and TRBJ1-1; D is perhaps TRBD1 (5 bases). Germline values: CDR1 SGHRS, CDR2 YFSETQ. This CDR3 spans 14 amino acids. The ends were cut back, 6 bases at V and 0 bases at J, with 12 bases in the middle. The CDR3 spells CASNQGTLNTEAFF. As DNA, the CDR3 is TGCGCCAGCAACCAAGGGACCTTGAACACTGAAGCTTTCTTT.

This chain uses TRBV29-1 with TRBJ1-4, with a possible D match to TRBD1 (6 bases). The V gene's germline CDR1 is SQVTM and CDR2 ANQGSEA. This CDR3 spans 13 amino acids. Trimming stripped 6 bases from V and 3 bases from J, with 11 bases between. The CDR3 protein is CSVAGAANEKLFF. In nucleotides, the CDR3 is TGCAGCGTCGCAGGGGCGGCTAATGAAAAACTGTTTTTT.

V and J are TRBV2 and TRBJ1-2; tentative D call: TRBD1 (5 bases). Germline values: CDR1 SNHLY, CDR2 FYNNEI. The ends were cut back, 5 bases at V and 7 bases at J, with 17 bases in the middle. The CDR3 runs to 14 residues. The DNA of the CDR3 is TGTGCCAGCAGTCGGGACTCTATATCCGGTGGCTACACCTTC. It yields the protein CASSRDSISGGYTF.

This clone appeared a single time. The CDR3 reads CASSPETGRISSGELFF. CDR3 bases: TGTGCCAGCAGCCCAGAGACAGGGAGGATAAGTTCCGGGGAGCTGTTTTTT. V gene TRBV7-2 combines with J gene TRBJ2-2; tentative D call: TRBD1 (7 bases). From germline, CDR1 is SGHTA and CDR2 FQGNSA. The germline V and J ends were trimmed by 5 bases and 6 bases, with 22 bases remaining between them. The CDR3 runs 17 residues.

The V call is TRBV2, the J call TRBJ1-2, with a tentative D call TRBD1 (6 bases). CDR3 length equals 15 residues. V was clipped by 7 bases and J by 0 bases, with 15 bases between them. Germline V gene data show CDR1 as SNHLY and CDR2 as FYNNEI. CDR3 residues: CASTEGGATNYGYTF. The CDR3 region has the DNA TGTGCCAGCACCGAGGGGGGGGCCACTAACTATGGCTACACCTTC.

The sample holds one count of this clone. The chain joins TRBV9 to TRBJ2-3; D gene unclear. CDR3 length: 14 residues. The germline CDR1 and CDR2 sequences are SGDLS and YYNGEE. V was cut by 4 bases and J by 2 bases, with 11 bases left in between. The CDR3 DNA is TGTGCCAGCAGCCCCGTCGCGTCCACAGATACGCAGTATTTT. It encodes CASSPVASTDTQYF.

The gene calls are TRBV28 and TRBJ1-5, with D possibly being TRBD1 (5 bases). Trimming took 6 bases from V and 8 from J, leaving 11 bases between them. The CDR3 runs to 12 residues. Per the germline V gene, CDR1 is MDHEN and CDR2 is SYDVKM. CDR3 in DNA: TGTGCCAGCAGGGGGACCCTCGAGCCCCAGCATTTT. It codes for CASRGTLEPQHF.

In DNA, the CDR3 is TGTGCCAGCAGCGAGGGCGACTCCTACAATGAGCAGTTCTTC. Its protein product is CASSEGDSYNEQFF. The rearrangement joins TRBV27 to TRBJ2-1; the D gene is possibly TRBD2 (5 bases). Germline assignment: CDR1 MNHEY and CDR2 SMNVEV (reference sequence). The CDR3 is 14 amino acids. V was trimmed by 6 bases and J by 0 bases, leaving 9 bases between them.

The V gene is TRBV18, the J gene TRBJ1-1, with TRBD1 matching over 11 bases. The germline CDR1 and CDR2 sequences are KGHSH and LQKENI. Germline trimming cut 3 bases from V and 4 bases from J; bases unmatched to any gene: 4. The CDR3 covers 15 residues. The CDR3 bases are TGTGCCAGCTCACCGAGGGACAGGGGGGTCACTGAAGCTTTCTTT. As protein: CASSPRDRGVTEAFF.

Remarks on this clone: Other DNA sequences in this specimen translate into the identical CDR3. J is TRBJ2-7 and V is TRBV5-1; possibly TRBD2 for D (6 bases). Germline CDR1 reads SGHRS; CDR2 reads YFSETQ. The length of the CDR3 is 14 residues. V was pared by 0 bases and J by 2 bases, with 9 bases between. CDR3 amino acids: CASSLGGVAYEQYF. The CDR3, as DNA: TGCGCCAGCAGCTTGGGCGGGGTCGCCTACGAGCAGTACTTC.

This rearrangement joins TRBV19 to TRBJ2-1, with TRBD2 matching over 7 bases. CDR3 length equals 13 residues. Germline CDR1 is LNHDA and CDR2 is SQIVND (reference sequence). J was trimmed by 3 bases and V by 5 bases; bases with no gene match: 1. CDR3 amino acids: CASSSSGYNEQFF. For the CDR3, the DNA is TGTGCCAGTAGTTCTAGCGGCTACAATGAGCAGTTCTTC.

The V call is TRBV2, the J call TRBJ1-3; D is unresolved. The CDR3 contains 13 residues. V lost 5 bases and J 0 bases, leaving 5 bases between the germline ends. Per the germline V gene, CDR1 is SNHLY and CDR2 is FYNNEI. The CDR3 is CASSRSSGNTIYF. CDR3 nucleotide sequence: TGTGCCAGCAGTAGGTCCTCTGGAAACACCATATATTTT.

This clone came up a few times. The V gene is TRBV5-4, the J gene TRBJ1-2; no reliable D call. V was clipped by 4 bases and J by 2 bases, with 9 bases between them. The CDR3 sequence is 13 residues long. The germline gives CDR1 SGHNT, CDR2 YYREEE (reference sequence). Written as DNA, the CDR3 is TGTGCCAGCAGCCACGACAACAACTATGGCTACACCTTC. Translated: CASSHDNNYGYTF. Together with reference TRBV5-4 and TRBJ1-2, the CDR3 gives the full variable domain: ETGVTQSPTHLIKTRGQQVTLRCSSQSGHNTVSWYQQALGQGPQFIFQYYREEENGRGNFPPRFSGLQFPNYSSELNVNALELDDSALYLCASSHDNNYGYTFGSGTRLTVV.

This chain joins TRBV4-2 and TRBJ2-1; 9 bases are shared with TRBD2. The CDR3 sequence is 14 residues long. Germline assignment: CDR1 LGHNA and CDR2 YNFKEQ. Trimming at V came to 4 bases and at J to 7 bases, leaving 5 bases not matched to a gene. In DNA, the CDR3 is TGTGCCAGCAGCCTAGCGGGAGATGGGAATGAGCAGTTCTTC. Residues: CASSLAGDGNEQFF.

Regarding this clone: Other DNA sequences within the sample encode an identical CDR3. V and J are TRBV5-1 and TRBJ1-5, with D perhaps matching TRBD1 (5 bases). CDR1 SGHRS and CDR2 YFSETQ come from the germline V gene. V lost 0 bases to trimming and J lost 3 bases, with 7 bases between them. This CDR3 has 14 amino acids. This CDR3 reads CASSLEGSNQPQHF. In nucleotides, the CDR3 is TGCGCCAGCAGCTTGGAGGGGTCCAATCAGCCCCAGCATTTT.